This section outlines one T cell receptor beta chain sequence together with its context. This clone is considered medium-sized (0.01 to 0.1%). The antigen it binds to is not known. Base qualities were left out, and no much larger clone turns up one base away. The V and J ends are trimmed by 3 bases and 7 bases, leaving 12 bases between them. CDR1 and CDR2 were assigned from the germline V gene as SNHLY and FYNNEI. Its CDR3 holds 13 amino acids, cysteine through phenylalanine. The DNA shown is the 39-base CDR3, in frame from base 1. These data originate in a study of persistence of HIV-infected CD4 T cells (dated by TCRdb to the early 2020s). General notes on the study: The median time the participants had spent on suppressive ART was around 8 years. The study isolated CMV- and HIV-1 Gag-responding CD4+ T cells from ART-treated individuals to examine antigen-driven clonal expansion of HIV-1-infected cells. Peripheral blood samples of up to roughly 200 mL were obtained at multiple time points, with the exception of a couple of participants, for whom leukapheresis was performed at a single time point. The clonality of all cells in each sorted population was measured by TCRbeta sequencing, and the clonality of infected cells was measured by proviral sequencing. For the TCR cluster analysis across participants, about 8 participants were included for CMV and more than 5 participants for Gag. Overall study outcomes, separate from this receptor: TCR oligoclonality correlated with proviral oligoclonality within the same sorted populations. TCRbeta richness in CMV- and Gag-responding cells was significantly lower than in anti-CD3/anti-CD28-responding cells; CMV-responding cells had higher oligoclonality than CD3/CD28-stimulated and Gag-responding cells. Only a small number of individuals took part in the study, and only a limited range of antigens was tested. Because the TCR analyses were done in bulk, restricting them to just the rare CMV-responding cells that actually carried HIV-1 proviruses was not possible. Antigen-responding cells were enriched for degenerate expanded CDR3beta sequences, which suggests convergent selection of CD4+ responses to CMV and Gag.

What the treatment or condition label conveys for this sample: suppressive antiretroviral therapy. A pool of overlapping HIV-1 Gag 15-mer peptides was used at approximately 0.9 ug per peptide per mL for cell stimulation. Sorting of responding CD4+ T cells was based on upregulation of both CD40 ligand and CD69. HIV-1-infected adults in whom suppressive ART had been started during chronic infection were enrolled as participants. For at least 4 years, the participants' plasma HIV-1 RNA had been undetectable, below 50 copies/mL. To be included, participants needed a CD4+ T cell count above 400 cells/uL and a positive CMV serology. Before stimulation, PBMCs were isolated using density centrifugation and depleted of CD8+ T cells. For roughly 17 hours, CD8-depleted PBMCs were stimulated with anti-CD28/CD49d costimulation, a CD40-blocking antibody, and enfuvirtide, which was added to prevent new infections. Cell sorting was done on a Beckman Coulter MoFlo Legacy or XDP sorter, and dead cells were excluded with propidium iodide. Genomic DNA was extracted with the QIAamp DNA Mini Kit for samples above one million cells, otherwise with the Quick-DNA Microprep Kit.

TCRbeta repertoires were sequenced from genomic DNA with the immunoSEQ hsTCRB assay version 4 in survey mode. Genomic DNA was diluted to around 10 ng/uL, using up to 1 ug per sample for TCRbeta sequencing. Under the source paper's analysis protocol: TCRbeta data were analyzed in ImmunoSeq Analyzer 3.0, with diversity computed on productive nucleotide rearrangements. Using the Immunarch R package, lower-bound TCR diversity was estimated with the improved Chao index and clonality was estimated with the Gini coefficient. When different nucleotide rearrangements encoded the same CDR3beta amino acid sequence, each rearrangement was treated as a distinct clonotype. Differential abundance analysis found TCRbeta sequences that were significantly enriched in antigen-responding cells compared with anti-CD3/anti-CD28-activated cells. GLIPH2 grouped TCRs by predicted peptide-MHC specificity, both within each participant and across combined participant data sets. Sourced from immuneACCESS, this table was stored by TCRdb with only in-frame sequences that have V and J called. A share of the clones is absent; for the studies checked, an unresolved V gene accounts for under half, and the remainder has no known explanation. V, J and clone size are taken as reported in that table, and D and trimming were inferred from the DNA itself. Here the sample has under 40,000 clones; 70% occur a single time. The ten largest clones take up roughly 1.5% of the sample.

The sequence joins TRBV2 to TRBJ1-1; D gene: possibly TRBD1, on 5 matching bases. The sample in question was CD4+ T cells sorted from PBMCs after 18-hour stimulation, obtained from a patient who received antiretroviral therapy. This sample's cell subset or site label indicates: CD40L+CD69+ CD4 T cells responding to HIV-1 Gag peptides. The clonotype was recovered from an adult man with HIV who was CMV-seropositive. In nucleotide form, the sequence is TGTGCCAGCAGTGACAGGGAGGAAGGTGAAGCTTTCTTT. This yields the protein CASSDREEGEAFF.